This is a list of T cell receptor beta chains from one sample in a study of blood T cells in healthy people across ages. Using its own MiXCR run on the 5' RACE reads, TCRdb lists one record per CDR3 protein. Of approximately 800,000 distinct CDR3 sequences listed, about 61% are singletons. The sequenced sample consisted of blood. The receptors derive from a man between 35 and 55 years old in good health. Both conserved end residues are part of each CDR3. A D gene is named only where the DNA matches it firmly. Where a row states a size, it is once, few, many or the class of an expanded clone; other rows omit it.

d_call j_call v_call clone_size cdr3_nt cdr3_aa
NA TRBJ2-7 TRBV4-3 NA TGCGCCAGCAGCCAAGATTACAGTTATAACTACGAGCAGTACTTC CASSQDYSYNYEQYF
NA TRBJ2-3 TRBV24-1 NA TGTGCCACCAGTGATCCTGTCTGGGGCACAGATACGCAGTATTTT CATSDPVWGTDTQYF
NA TRBJ2-7 TRBV7-9 NA TGTGCCAGCAGCCCATCGACGGACGAGCAGTACTTC CASSPSTDEQYF
NA TRBJ1-6 TRBV28 NA TGTGCCAGCAGTTTAAGGGGCGGACAGAATTCACCCCTCCACTTT CASSLRGGQNSPLHF
TRBD1 TRBJ2-3 TRBV5-1 NA TGCGCCAGCAGCGACATCCAGGACAGGGTGCCAGATACGCAGTATTTT CASSDIQDRVPDTQYF
TRBD1 TRBJ2-7 TRBV27 once TGTGCCAGCAGACCATTTCCAGAAGGGGGCGACGAGCAGTACTTC CASRPFPEGGDEQYF
NA TRBJ2-1 TRBV7-2 many TGTGCCAGCAGCCCGAACGGACAACAGAAGGAGGGTGAGCAGTTCTTC CASSPNGQQKEGEQFF
TRBD1 TRBJ2-1 TRBV20-1 NA TGCAGTGCTTATACAGGGGACGTTCGGTACAATGAGCAGTTCTTC CSAYTGDVRYNEQFF
TRBD2 TRBJ2-2 TRBV3-1 once TGTGCCAGCAGCCCTCTAGCGGAACTTAACACCGGGGAGCTGTTTTTT CASSPLAELNTGELFF
TRBD1 TRBJ2-1 TRBV24-1 NA TGTGCCACCAGTGATTTAGGGGGGGGGACAGGGAAGGCTGAGCAGTTCTTC CATSDLGGGTGKAEQFF
TRBD2 TRBJ2-7 TRBV3-1 NA TGTGCCAGCAGCCAAGATAGCGGGACGACCTACGAGCAGTACTTC CASSQDSGTTYEQYF
NA TRBJ1-4 TRBV15 NA TGTGCCACCAGCAGAGATCGGGGCAGCCCCGTCGGTGAAAAACTGTTTTTT CATSRDRGSPVGEKLFF
NA TRBJ2-3 TRBV9 NA TGTGCCAGCAGCGCCCTCCCCTCAGATACGCAGTATTTT CASSALPSDTQYF
TRBD1 TRBJ2-7 TRBV7-2 few TGTGCCAGCAGCTTAACGTCCGACAGGGGGCGCGAGCAGTACTTC CASSLTSDRGREQYF
NA TRBJ1-4 TRBV29-1 NA TGCAGCGTGGCGAAAGGGCTCCGGAGGGAAAAACTGTTTTTT CSVAKGLRREKLFF
NA TRBJ1-5 TRBV20-1 few TGCAGTGCTAGAGATTGGATGCCGACAGCGGAAAAATATAGCAATCAGCCCCAGCATTTT CSARDWMPTAEKYSNQPQHF
NA TRBJ2-5 TRBV15 many TGTGCCACCAGCAGGGGGATGGAGACCCAGTACTTC CATSRGMETQYF
NA TRBJ2-5 TRBV5-1 NA TGCGCCAGCACTTGGGCAGGGGAAGAGACCCAGTACTTC CASTWAGEETQYF
NA TRBJ1-1 TRBV5-1 NA TGCGCCAGCAGCTTGACAGGGATAAGGACCACTGAAGCTTTCTTT CASSLTGIRTTEAFF
NA TRBJ2-5 TRBV27 NA TGTGCCAGCAGTCCATACGACCAAGAGACCCAGTACTTC CASSPYDQETQYF
TRBD1 TRBJ2-7 TRBV11-2 NA TGTGCCAGCAGCTCGACTCCGGGACAGGGGATTTACGAGCAGTACTTC CASSSTPGQGIYEQYF
TRBD1 TRBJ1-5 TRBV6-2/TRBV6-3 NA TGTGCCAGCACCACGACTGAATCCGGGACAGGTAATCAGCCCCAGCATTTT CASTTTESGTGNQPQHF
TRBD1 TRBJ2-7 TRBV7-2 NA TGTGCCAGCAGCTTATTAGGACAGGGACCCTACGAGCAGTACTTC CASSLLGQGPYEQYF
NA TRBJ1-2 TRBV19 NA TGTGCCACTGAACAGGCGGGGGGCTACACCTTC CATEQAGGYTF
NA TRBJ2-5 TRBV3-1 NA TGTGCCAGCAGCCCACTCCTAGGAGCGGGGACCCAGTACTTC CASSPLLGAGTQYF
NA TRBJ1-6 TRBV28 NA TGTGCCAGCAGTCCCGACAGGCCAAATTCACCCCTCCACTTT CASSPDRPNSPLHF
TRBD1 TRBJ1-5 TRBV20-1 NA TGCAGTGCTAGGGGACAGTTGAGTCAGCCCCAGCATTTT CSARGQLSQPQHF
NA TRBJ2-4 TRBV15 NA TGTGCCACCAGCAGAGATTTGGTCGAAAACATTCAGTACTTC CATSRDLVENIQYF
NA TRBJ2-5 TRBV7-9 NA TGTGCCAGCAGCTTGACTAGGATGGAGACCCAGTACTTC CASSLTRMETQYF
TRBD1 TRBJ1-2 TRBV5-1 NA TGCGTCAGCAGCTTGTCTTGGGACAGCCTCTATGGCTACACCTTC CVSSLSWDSLYGYTF
NA TRBJ2-7 TRBV10-2 NA TGCGCCAGCAGTGATGTCAGGGCCGTTTACGAGCAGTACTTC CASSDVRAVYEQYF
NA TRBJ1-2 TRBV7-8 NA TGTGCCAGCAGCCCAGGGTCAGGCCAGGGTGGGTACACCTTC CASSPGSGQGGYTF
NA TRBJ2-1 TRBV27 NA TGTGCCAGCAGTCCCCAGAGGGGAAGCTCCTACAATGAGCAGTTCTTC CASSPQRGSSYNEQFF
TRBD1 TRBJ1-1 TRBV12-3/TRBV12-4 NA TGTGCCAGCACCTTAGGGACAGGGGGGTGGGGAGCTTTCTTT CASTLGTGGWGAFF
TRBD1 TRBJ1-4 TRBV7-9 NA TGTGCCAGCACCCCTCTACAGGGGGAGGATGAAAAACTGTTTTTT CASTPLQGEDEKLFF
TRBD2 TRBJ2-3 TRBV4-1 few TGCGCCAGCAGCCAAGAACTAGCGGCAGATACGCAGTATTTT CASSQELAADTQYF
NA TRBJ2-6 TRBV6-2/TRBV6-3 NA TGTGCCAGCAGTACAAGGGAATCTGGGGCCAACGTCCTGACTTTC CASSTRESGANVLTF
NA TRBJ2-1 TRBV12-3/TRBV12-4 NA TGTGCCAGCAGTTTAGAATTAGGGGACAATGAGCAGTTCTTC CASSLELGDNEQFF
TRBD1 TRBJ2-1 TRBV27 NA TGTGCCAGCAGTTTGCGCTCACCCCAAAGGGACAGGGGTAAGAATGAGCAGTTCTTC CASSLRSPQRDRGKNEQFF
NA TRBJ2-1 TRBV7-2 few TGTGCCAGCATCTTAGGGGGAATCGACTACAATGAGCAGTTCTTC CASILGGIDYNEQFF
NA TRBJ2-7 TRBV6-2/TRBV6-3 few TGTGCCAGCAGTTACGAGACAGAGAGCTCCTACGAGCAGTACTTC CASSYETESSYEQYF
TRBD1 TRBJ2-1 TRBV15 NA TGTGCCACCAGCGCGGGACAGGCTATCGATGAGCAGTTCTTC CATSAGQAIDEQFF
NA TRBJ2-6 TRBV12-3/TRBV12-4 NA TGTGCCAGCAACGGCGGTCCCGGGGCCAACGTCCTGACTTTC CASNGGPGANVLTF
NA TRBJ2-2 TRBV25-1 NA TGTGCCAGCAGTGCCCGCGGAGTTATGGCCGGGGAGCTGTTTTTT CASSARGVMAGELFF
NA TRBJ1-4 TRBV7-2 few TGTGCCAGCAGCATAGATGCCGCGGGTGAAAAACTGTTTTTT CASSIDAAGEKLFF
NA TRBJ2-3 TRBV4-3 few TGCGCCAGCAGCCCACGGACAGCAGATACGCAGTATTTT CASSPRTADTQYF
NA TRBJ1-2 TRBV6-5 NA TGTGCCAGCAGTTACTCGAGGCGGGCTACCACCAATGGCTACACCTTC CASSYSRRATTNGYTF
NA TRBJ2-5 TRBV15 NA TGTGCCACACAGAGAGGGGACCAAGAGACCCAGTACTTC CATQRGDQETQYF
NA TRBJ1-5 TRBV20-1 NA TGCAGTGCTAAATTTGCCAGGGATGGATATCAGCCCCAGCATTTT CSAKFARDGYQPQHF
TRBD2 TRBJ2-1 TRBV5-1 NA TGCGCCAGCCGAACAGGACTAGCGGGTACCTACAATGAGCAGTTCTTC CASRTGLAGTYNEQFF
NA TRBJ2-7 TRBV6-1 few TGTGCCAGCAGCCTTGGGGACCTCAACTACGAGCAGTACTTC CASSLGDLNYEQYF
TRBD1 TRBJ1-6 TRBV27 NA TGTGCCAGCAGCCCCAGGACAGGGCGTCCACCCCTCCACTTT CASSPRTGRPPLHF
NA TRBJ2-5 TRBV7-2 NA TGTGCCAGCAGCTTAGCCCCGGCGAGGCCGGAGACCCAGTACTTC CASSLAPARPETQYF
NA TRBJ2-7 TRBV19 NA TGTGCCAGTAGTATAGACAGGGGAACCTACGAGCAGTACTTC CASSIDRGTYEQYF